This T cell receptor beta chain was documented in a study of shared clonotypes between healthy human individuals. Overall study findings and caveats: At large depth, rarefaction still showed sorted-subset sequencing to be incomplete.

Details on this clone: Its antigen is not known.

Per the study methods: ImmunoSEQ supplied junction-only sequences lacking quality scores, so filtering was different. Libraries were prepared by immunoSEQ multiplex PCR; TCRdb keeps only in-frame clonotypes and omits some of them. The D gene and trimming were derived from the DNA, and the V and J assignments and clone size from that table. The profile covers 1.4 million to 1.5 million clones, with 95% to 97% appearing a single time and approximately 1% taken by the ten largest. CDR3 length equals 15 residues. V lost 6 bases to trimming and J lost 3 bases, with 15 bases between them. In germline, CDR1 is MNHNS, CDR2 SASEGT.

This receptor was taken from a man aged 25-45 years in good health. The sample taken for sequencing was naive CD4+ T cells sorted from blood. The subset denotes: CD45RA+ positively selected. The V and J genes are TRBV6-1 and TRBJ1-5, with a possible D match to TRBD1 (5 bases). CDR3 sequence: CASRTIQENNQPQHF. As DNA, the CDR3 is TGTGCCAGCAGAACTATACAGGAAAACAATCAGCCCCAGCATTTT.